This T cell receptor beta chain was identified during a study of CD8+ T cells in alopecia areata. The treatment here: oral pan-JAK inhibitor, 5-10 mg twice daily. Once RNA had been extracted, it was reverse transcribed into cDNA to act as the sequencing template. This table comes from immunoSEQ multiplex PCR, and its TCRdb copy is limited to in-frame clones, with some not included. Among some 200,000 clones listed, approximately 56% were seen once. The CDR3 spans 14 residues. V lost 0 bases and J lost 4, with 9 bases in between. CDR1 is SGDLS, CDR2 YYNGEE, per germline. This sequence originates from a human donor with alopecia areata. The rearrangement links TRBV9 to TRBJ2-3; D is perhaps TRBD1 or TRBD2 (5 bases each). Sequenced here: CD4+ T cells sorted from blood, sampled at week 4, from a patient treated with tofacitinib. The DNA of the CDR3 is TGTGCCAGCAGCGTAGGGGGGATCTCAGATACGCAGTATTTT. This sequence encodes CASSVGGISDTQYF.